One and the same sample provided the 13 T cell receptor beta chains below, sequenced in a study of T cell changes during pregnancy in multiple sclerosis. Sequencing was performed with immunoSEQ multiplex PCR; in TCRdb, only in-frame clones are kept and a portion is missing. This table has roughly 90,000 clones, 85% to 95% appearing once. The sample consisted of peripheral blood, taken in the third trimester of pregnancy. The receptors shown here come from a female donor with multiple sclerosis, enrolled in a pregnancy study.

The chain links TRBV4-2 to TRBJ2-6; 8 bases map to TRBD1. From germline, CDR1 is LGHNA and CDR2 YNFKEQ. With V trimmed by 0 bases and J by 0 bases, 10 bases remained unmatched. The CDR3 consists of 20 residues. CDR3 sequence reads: CASSQERQGLGRSGANVLTF. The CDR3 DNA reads TGTGCCAGCAGCCAAGAACGACAGGGGTTGGGCCGCTCTGGGGCCAACGTCCTGACTTTC.

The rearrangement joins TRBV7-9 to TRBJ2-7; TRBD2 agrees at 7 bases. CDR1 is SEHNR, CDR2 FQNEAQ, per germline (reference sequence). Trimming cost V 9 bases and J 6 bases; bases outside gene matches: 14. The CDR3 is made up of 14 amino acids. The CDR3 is CASTNPGGSGEQYF. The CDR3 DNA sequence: TGTGCCAGTACAAACCCGGGAGGATCGGGCGAGCAGTACTTC. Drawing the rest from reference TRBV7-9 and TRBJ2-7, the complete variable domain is DTGVSQNPRHKITKRGQNVTFRCDPISEHNRLYWYRQTLGQGPEFLTYFQNEAQLEKSRLLSDRFSAERPKGSFSTLEIQRTEQGDSAMYLCASTNPGGSGEQYFGPGTRLTVT.

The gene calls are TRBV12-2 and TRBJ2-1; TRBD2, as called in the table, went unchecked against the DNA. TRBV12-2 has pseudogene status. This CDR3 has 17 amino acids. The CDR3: CASRLPTSGSSYNEQFF. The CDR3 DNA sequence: TGTGCAAGTCGCTTACCGACTAGCGGGAGCTCCTACAATGAGCAGTTCTTC.

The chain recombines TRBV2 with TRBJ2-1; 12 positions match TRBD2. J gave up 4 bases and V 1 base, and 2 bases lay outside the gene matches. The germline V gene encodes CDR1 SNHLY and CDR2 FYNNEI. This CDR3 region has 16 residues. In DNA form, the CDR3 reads TGTGCCAGCAGTGAAGTGACTAGCGGGAGTTACAATGAGCAGTTCTTC. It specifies CASSEVTSGSYNEQFF.

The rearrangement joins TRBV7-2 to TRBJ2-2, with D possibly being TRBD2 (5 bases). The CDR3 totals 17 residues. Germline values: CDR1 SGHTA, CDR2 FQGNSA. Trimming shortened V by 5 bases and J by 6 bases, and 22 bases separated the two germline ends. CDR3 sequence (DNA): TGTGCCAGCAGCCTCTACCGGCCGGCCCTGAGGGCCGGGGAGCTGTTTTTT. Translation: CASSLYRPALRAGELFF.

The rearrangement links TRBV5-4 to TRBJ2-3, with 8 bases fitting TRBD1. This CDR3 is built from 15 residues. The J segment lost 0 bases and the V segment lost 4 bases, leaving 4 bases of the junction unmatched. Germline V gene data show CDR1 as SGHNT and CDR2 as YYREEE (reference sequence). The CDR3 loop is CASSRGQVSTDTQYF. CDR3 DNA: TGTGCCAGCAGCCGGGGACAGGTTAGCACAGATACGCAGTATTTT.

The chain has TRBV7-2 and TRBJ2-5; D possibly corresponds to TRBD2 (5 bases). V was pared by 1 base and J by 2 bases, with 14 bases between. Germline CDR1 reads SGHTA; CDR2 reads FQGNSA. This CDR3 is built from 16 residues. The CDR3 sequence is CASSLGKRTGQETQYF. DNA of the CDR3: TGTGCCAGCAGCTTAGGCAAGCGGACGGGGCAAGAGACCCAGTACTTC.

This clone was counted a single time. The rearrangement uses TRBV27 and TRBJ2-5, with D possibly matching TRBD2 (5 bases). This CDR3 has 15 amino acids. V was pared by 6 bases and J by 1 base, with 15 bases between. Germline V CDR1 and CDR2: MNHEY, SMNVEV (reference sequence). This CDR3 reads CASRDEDSLQETQYF. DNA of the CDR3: TGTGCCAGCAGAGATGAGGACTCTCTCCAAGAGACCCAGTACTTC.

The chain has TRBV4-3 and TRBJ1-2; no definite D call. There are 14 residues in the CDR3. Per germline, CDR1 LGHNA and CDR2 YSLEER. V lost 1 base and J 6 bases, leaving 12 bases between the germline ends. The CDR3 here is CASSQGTASDGYTF. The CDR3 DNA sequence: TGCGCCAGCAGCCAAGGTACAGCTTCAGATGGCTACACCTTC.

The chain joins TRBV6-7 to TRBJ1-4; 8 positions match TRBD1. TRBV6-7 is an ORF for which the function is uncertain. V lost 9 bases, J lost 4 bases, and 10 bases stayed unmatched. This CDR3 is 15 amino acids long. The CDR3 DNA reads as TGTGCCAGTCCGGGACAGGTTGGGTTTAATGAAAAACTGTTTTTT. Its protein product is CASPGQVGFNEKLFF.

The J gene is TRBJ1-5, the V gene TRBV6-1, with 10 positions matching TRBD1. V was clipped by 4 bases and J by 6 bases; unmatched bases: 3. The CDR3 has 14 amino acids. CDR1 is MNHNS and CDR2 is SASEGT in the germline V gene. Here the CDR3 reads CASSGGTGVQPQHF. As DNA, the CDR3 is TGTGCCAGCAGTGGCGGGACAGGGGTTCAGCCCCAGCATTTT.

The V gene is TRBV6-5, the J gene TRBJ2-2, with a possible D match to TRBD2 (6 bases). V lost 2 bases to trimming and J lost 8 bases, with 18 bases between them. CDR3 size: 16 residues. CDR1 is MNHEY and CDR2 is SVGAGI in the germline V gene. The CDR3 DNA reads TGTGCCAGCAGTTACAGGGCGGGATTTCAGACTGGGGAGCTGTTTTTT. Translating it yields CASSYRAGFQTGELFF.

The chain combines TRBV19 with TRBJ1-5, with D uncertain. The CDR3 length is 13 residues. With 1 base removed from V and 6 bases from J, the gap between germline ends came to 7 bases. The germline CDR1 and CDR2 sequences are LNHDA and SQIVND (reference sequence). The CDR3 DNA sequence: TGTGCCAGTAGTATAGGGGCCGGTCAGCCCCAGCATTTT. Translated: CASSIGAGQPQHF.